This T cell receptor beta chain derives from a study of blood T cell repertoires in COVID-19. Study details: From the United States, Italy and Spain came samples of acute and convalescent COVID-19. From T cells, B-cell-depleted T cells, or PBMCs came the material, which was cDNA or gDNA.

Per the original methods: Amplified reference gene primers provided the basis for estimating nucleated cell counts. Clones were sequenced by immunoSEQ multiplex PCR, and TCRdb holds only the in-frame ones, with some missing. The DNA gave D and trimming, while V, J and clone size come from that table. The sample comprises about 59,000 clones, about 70% of which are singletons, and more than 15% rests with the top ten. Per germline, CDR1 SGHDT and CDR2 YYEEEE. This CDR3 is built from 19 residues. The trim removed 3 bases at V and 0 bases at J, leaving 10 bases unmatched. This clonotype originated in a woman aged 50 to 65 with active or convalescent COVID-19. The chain couples TRBV5-6 to TRBJ1-4, with 11 bases aligning to TRBD1. The material sequenced was peripheral blood. Here the CDR3 reads CASSSVGTGGLTTNEKLFF. The CDR3 bases are TGTGCCAGCAGCTCCGTAGGGACAGGGGGATTAACAACTAATGAAAAACTGTTTTTT.